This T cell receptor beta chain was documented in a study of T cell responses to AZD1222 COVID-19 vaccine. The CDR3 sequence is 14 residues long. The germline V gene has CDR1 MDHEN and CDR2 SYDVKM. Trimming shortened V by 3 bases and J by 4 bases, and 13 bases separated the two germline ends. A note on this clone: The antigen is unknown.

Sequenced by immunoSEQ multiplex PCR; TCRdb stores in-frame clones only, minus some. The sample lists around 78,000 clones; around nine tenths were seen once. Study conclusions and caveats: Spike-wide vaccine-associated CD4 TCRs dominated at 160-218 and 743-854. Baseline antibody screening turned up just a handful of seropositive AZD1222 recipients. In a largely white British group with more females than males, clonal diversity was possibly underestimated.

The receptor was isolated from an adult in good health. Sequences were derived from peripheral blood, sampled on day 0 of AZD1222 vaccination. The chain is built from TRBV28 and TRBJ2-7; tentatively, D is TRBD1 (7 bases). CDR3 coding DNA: TGTGCCAGCAGTTTTCGGGCAGGGGGGTACGAGCAGTACTTC. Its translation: CASSFRAGGYEQYF.